The 8 T cell receptor beta chains below were found in one sample sequenced in a study of control samples from healthy donors and cancer patients. Assay used: immunoSEQ multiplex PCR; TCRdb lists only in-frame clones, some missing. The sample holds 50,000 or so clones; 93% are singletons and the top ten take about 20%. Specimen: PBMCs. The source is a woman between 50 and 59 years old with head and neck cancer.

The chain links TRBV3-1 (or the pseudogene TRBV3-2) to TRBJ2-1; perhaps TRBD2 as D (7 bases). V was trimmed by 5 bases and J by 0 bases, leaving 11 bases between them. Germline CDR1 reads LGHDT; CDR2 reads YNNKEL (reference sequence). The CDR3 is 15 residues long. The DNA of the CDR3 is TGTGCCAGCAGCGCGGGGGCTAGCTCCTACAATGAGCAGTTCTTC. It codes for CASSAGASSYNEQFF.

The chain carries TRBV9 and TRBJ1-1; 8 bases fit TRBD1. The germline CDR1 and CDR2 sequences are SGDLS and YYNGEE. This CDR3 is built from 13 residues. Losses at the gene ends were 4 bases for V and 6 bases for J; bases not matched to a gene: 5. The DNA of the CDR3 is TGTGCCAGCAGCTTACAGGGGGAGGCTGAAGCTTTCTTT. It encodes CASSLQGEAEAFF.

J is TRBJ2-6 and V is TRBV21-1; the D call in the table, TRBD2, was not verified against the DNA. TRBV21-1 is flagged as a pseudogene. The length of the CDR3 is 18 residues. The CDR3 reads CASSREGLWYAGANVLTF. CDR3 nucleotide sequence: TGTGCCAGCAGCAGGGAGGGACTCTGGTACGCTGGGGCCAACGTCCTGACTTTC.

The rearrangement uses TRBV3-1 (or the pseudogene TRBV3-2) and TRBJ2-7, with TRBD2 as a possible D gene (6 bases). Germline-derived CDR1 and CDR2 are LGHDT and YNNKEL (reference sequence). The CDR3 is 16 amino acids. Trimming removed 1 base from V and 0 bases from J, with 13 bases in between. CDR3 region: CASSQGSLASSYEQYF. The DNA of the CDR3 is TGTGCCAGCAGCCAAGGAAGTCTAGCGAGCTCCTACGAGCAGTACTTC.

This rearrangement joins TRBV29-1 to TRBJ1-1, with D perhaps TRBD1 (5 bases). V lost 5 bases, J lost 4 bases, and 11 bases lay in between. Germline V gene data show CDR1 as SQVTM and CDR2 as ANQGSEA. CDR3 length: 12 residues. Here the CDR3 reads CSVHPGPTEAFF. Written as DNA, the CDR3 is TGCAGCGTTCACCCGGGACCCACTGAAGCTTTCTTT.

The chain recombines TRBV30 with TRBJ2-5; D gene ambiguous. CDR1 is GTSNPN, CDR2 SVGIG, per germline (reference sequence). V lost 5 bases and J 2 bases, leaving 3 bases between the germline ends. The CDR3 totals 10 residues. CDR3 in amino acids: CAWSQETQYF. In DNA form, the CDR3 reads TGTGCCTGGTCTCAAGAGACCCAGTACTTC.

The chain recombines TRBV29-1 with TRBJ2-3; D gene uncertain. Germline V gene data show CDR1 as SQVTM and CDR2 as ANQGSEA. The CDR3 is 11 amino acids. The V end was cut by 6 bases, the J end by 0 bases, with 4 bases between. CDR3 nucleotide sequence: TGCAGCGTACGTAGCACAGATACGCAGTATTTT. Amino acid sequence: CSVRSTDTQYF.

The rearrangement uses TRBV24-1 and TRBJ2-2; tentative D call: TRBD1 (5 bases). Per the germline V gene, CDR1 is KGHDR and CDR2 is SFDVKD. V was pared by 9 bases and J by 5 bases, with 15 bases between. The CDR3 totals 14 residues. CDR3 DNA sequence: TGTGCCACCGGGGCACCCACCCGGACCGGGGAGCTGTTTTTT. Amino acid sequence: CATGAPTRTGELFF.